The 28 T cell receptor beta chains below all came from one sample that was sequenced in a study of blood T cell repertoires in COVID-19. TCRdb's copy holds only in-frame clones and misses some; the assay was immunoSEQ multiplex PCR. Of roughly 88,000 clones in the sample, over 80% are singletons; the top ten hold 3.5% to 4%. Material for sequencing was peripheral blood. The receptors stem from a woman aged 45 to 65 in a cohort sampled during active COVID-19.

The genes are TRBV5-4 and TRBJ2-3; TRBD2 might be the D (7 bases). Germline values: CDR1 SGHNT, CDR2 YYREEE (reference sequence). This CDR3 comprises 15 residues. Trimming pared 4 bases from V and 5 bases from J, leaving 17 bases between. This CDR3 reads CASSLRGGLGDTQYF. The CDR3 region has the DNA TGTGCCAGCAGCCTTAGGGGGGGGCTGGGAGATACGCAGTATTTT.

V is TRBV2 and J is TRBJ2-2; D might be TRBD1 (6 bases). CDR1 and CDR2 from the germline V gene are SNHLY and FYNNEI. Trimming removed 5 bases from V and 0 bases from J, with 10 bases in between. This CDR3 has 15 residues. CDR3 nucleotide sequence: TGTGCCAGCAGTAAGGACAGACCGAACACCGGGGAGCTGTTTTTT. As protein: CASSKDRPNTGELFF.

The chain links TRBV6-6 to TRBJ1-5, with 7 bases that match TRBD1. The CDR3 extends over 14 amino acids. Germline CDR1 is MNHNY and CDR2 is SVGAGI (reference sequence). Unmatched junction bases numbered 4, after V lost 2 bases and J lost 6 bases. The chain's CDR3 is CASSYGGGVQPQHF. The DNA of the CDR3 is TGTGCCAGCAGTTACGGAGGGGGCGTTCAGCCCCAGCATTTT.

The V and J genes are TRBV3-1 (or the pseudogene TRBV3-2) and TRBJ1-4; no definite D call. Deletions cut 2 bases from V and 8 bases from J, with 6 bases between. There are 12 residues in the CDR3. Germline V gives CDR1 LGHDT, CDR2 YNNKEL (reference sequence). The CDR3 loop reads CASSQLGEKLFF. CDR3 nucleotides: TGTGCCAGCAGCCAACTCGGGGAAAAACTGTTTTTT.

The chain carries TRBV4-1 and TRBJ2-7; 9 bases agree with TRBD1. V gave up 2 bases and J gave up 5 bases; unmatched junction bases: 7. The CDR3 is 15 amino acids. The germline V gene encodes CDR1 MGHRA and CDR2 YSYEKL. Here the CDR3 reads CASSQRRTGANEQYF. For the CDR3, the DNA is TGCGCCAGCAGCCAAAGAAGGACAGGGGCTAACGAGCAGTACTTC.

This chain joins TRBV7-9 and TRBJ2-5; TRBD2 is a possible D gene (6 bases). CDR3 length: 15 residues. Germline CDR1 is SEHNR and CDR2 is FQNEAQ (reference sequence). V shed 7 bases and J shed 1 base, with 16 bases lying between them. CDR3 coding DNA: TGTGCCAGCACCCTCATTGGGGACTCCCAAGAGACCCAGTACTTC. Its translation is CASTLIGDSQETQYF.

V is TRBV24-1 and J is TRBJ2-3, with 11 bases identical to TRBD1. There are 17 residues in the CDR3. V lost 1 base and J lost 2; bases outside the gene matches: 4. Germline V gene lookup returns CDR1 KGHDR and CDR2 SFDVKD. CDR3 sequence: CATSDFEDRGLTDTQYF. CDR3 nucleotide sequence: TGTGCCACCAGTGATTTCGAGGACAGGGGGCTCACAGATACGCAGTATTTT.

This chain joins TRBV5-4 and TRBJ1-2; perhaps TRBD1 as D (6 bases). Germline lookup yields CDR1 SGHNT and CDR2 YYREEE (reference sequence). The CDR3 covers 13 residues. Trimming shortened V by 3 bases and J by 2 bases, and 8 bases separated the two germline ends. The CDR3 DNA is TGTGCCAGCAGCTCCACAGGGAACTATGGCTACACCTTC. Its protein is CASSSTGNYGYTF.

The V gene is TRBV30, the J gene TRBJ1-5; D may be TRBD1 (5 bases). Germline loops: CDR1 GTSNPN, CDR2 SVGIG (reference sequence). Between the trimmed V and J ends, which lost 5 bases and 7 bases, there was a span of 18 bases. CDR3 length: 14 amino acids. The CDR3 DNA reads TGTGCCTGGCGAGGGTCAGGGTTTGGCCAGCCCCAGCATTTT. Its translation: CAWRGSGFGQPQHF.

The chain recombines TRBV12-3 or TRBV12-4 with TRBJ2-1, with 7 nucleotides matching TRBD1. The junction had 0 bases not matched to a gene; V was cut back by 6 bases and J by 4 bases. This CDR3 is built from 12 residues. The CDR3 region is CASRTGYNEQFF. In DNA form, the CDR3 reads TGTGCCAGCAGGACAGGGTACAATGAGCAGTTCTTC.

The chain uses TRBV6-4 and TRBJ2-3; 10 nucleotides line up with TRBD2. Losses at the gene ends were 2 bases for V and 6 bases for J; bases not matched to a gene: 5. This CDR3 comprises 15 residues. The germline V gene has CDR1 MRHNA and CDR2 SNTAGT. In DNA, the CDR3 is TGTGCCAGCAGTGACACAGCGGGAGGGCCGGATACGCAGTATTTT. Amino acids: CASSDTAGGPDTQYF.

The chain is built from TRBV29-1 and TRBJ1-2, with D tentatively TRBD1 (6 bases). The germline CDR1 and CDR2 sequences are SQVTM and ANQGSEA. This CDR3 region has 15 residues. The V end was cut by 4 bases, the J end by 7 bases, with 22 bases between. The CDR3 reads CSVGTGGARLGGYTF. CDR3 sequence (DNA): TGCAGCGTTGGGACCGGGGGGGCGAGGTTGGGTGGCTACACCTTC.

This clone was seen only a few times. This rearrangement joins TRBV5-4 to TRBJ1-1, with a possible D match to TRBD1 (6 bases). There are 15 residues in the CDR3. CDR1 and CDR2 (germline): SGHNT, YYREEE (reference sequence). Trimming shortened V by 4 bases and J by 0 bases, and 13 bases separated the two germline ends. CDR3 protein: CASSPTGQMNTEAFF. In DNA form, the CDR3 reads TGTGCCAGCAGCCCCACCGGACAGATGAACACTGAAGCTTTCTTT.

The chain joins TRBV10-3 to TRBJ2-7, with 10 bases matching TRBD2. The germline CDR1 and CDR2 sequences are ENHRY and SYGVKD. Trimming cost V 3 bases and J 1 base; bases outside gene matches: 3. The CDR3 loop spans 15 amino acids. The CDR3 region has the DNA TGTGCCATCAGTGATATAGCGGGGGGTTCCTACGAGCAGTACTTC. Translation gives CAISDIAGGSYEQYF.

V and J are TRBV6-5 and TRBJ1-1, with a weak D call TRBD1 (6 bases). Trimming shortened V by 7 bases and J by 2 bases, and 11 bases separated the two germline ends. This CDR3 comprises 13 residues. Germline lookup yields CDR1 MNHEY and CDR2 SVGAGI. The CDR3 coding sequence is TGTGCCAGCAACTACAGGGACAACACTGAAGCTTTCTTT. It specifies CASNYRDNTEAFF.

The chain couples TRBV18 to TRBJ1-5; D is undetermined. With 1 base removed from V and 0 bases from J, the gap between germline ends came to 10 bases. The germline CDR1 and CDR2 sequences are KGHSH and LQKENI. The CDR3 totals 16 residues. The CDR3 loop reads CASSPRNGDSNQPQHF. The CDR3 DNA reads as TGTGCCAGCTCACCACGTAACGGAGATAGCAATCAGCCCCAGCATTTT. Supplemented by reference TRBV18 and TRBJ1-5, the full variable domain reads NAGVMQNPRHLVRRRGQEARLRCSPMKGHSHVYWYRQLPEEGLKFMVYLQKENIIDESGMPKERFSAEFPKEGPSILRIQQVVRGDSAAYFCASSPRNGDSNQPQHFGDGTRLSIL.

This chain links TRBV7-6 with TRBJ1-2, with 8 bases that match TRBD1. The CDR3 length is 13 residues. Unmatched junction bases numbered 5, after V lost 3 bases and J lost 8 bases. Per the germline V gene, CDR1 is SGHVS and CDR2 is FNYEAQ. The CDR3 region is CASSFSGGGGYTF. CDR3 coding DNA: TGTGCCAGCAGCTTTTCAGGGGGCGGAGGCTACACCTTC. The full variable domain, rest sourced from reference TRBV7-6 and TRBJ1-2, is GAGVSQSPRYKVTKRGQDVALRCDPISGHVSLYWYRQALGQGPEFLTYFNYEAQQDKSGLPNDRFSAERPEGSISTLTIQRTEQRDSAMYRCASSFSGGGGYTFGSGTRLTVV.

The rearrangement links TRBV3-1 (or the pseudogene TRBV3-2) to TRBJ1-3, with TRBD1 as a possible D gene (5 bases). V lost 4 bases and J lost 7, with 20 bases in between. The CDR3 has 16 residues. CDR1 and CDR2 (germline): LGHDT, YNNKEL (reference sequence). DNA of the CDR3: TGTGCCAGCAGCCCGGGGGTATGGGAGAGGACGAACACCATATATTTT. It codes for CASSPGVWERTNTIYF.

This clone was recorded once. The chain carries TRBV10-3 and TRBJ2-5; D may be TRBD2 (6 bases). The germline gives CDR1 ENHRY, CDR2 SYGVKD. Trimming took off 0 bases at V and 5 bases at J, with 10 bases between the two ends. The CDR3 is 14 residues long. CDR3: CAISESRAGETQYF. DNA for the CDR3: TGTGCCATCAGTGAGTCGAGGGCGGGGGAGACCCAGTACTTC.

This rearrangement joins TRBV28 to TRBJ1-6; 10 positions agree with TRBD1. V lost 2 bases and J lost 10; bases outside the gene matches: 2. The CDR3 covers 14 residues. The germline CDR1 and CDR2 sequences are MDHEN and SYDVKM. The CDR3 DNA reads TGTGCCAGCAGTTTAGGGACAGGGGAATCACCCCTCCACTTT. Its translation: CASSLGTGESPLHF.

The chain carries TRBV30 and TRBJ2-5; 9 bases line up with TRBD2. V dropped 5 bases and J dropped 5; count of bases not matched to a gene: 9. The CDR3 extends over 14 amino acids. Germline assignment: CDR1 GTSNPN and CDR2 SVGIG (reference sequence). CDR3 sequence: CAWGSGGYRETQYF. The CDR3 DNA follows: TGTGCCTGGGGTAGCGGGGGCTACCGCGAGACCCAGTACTTC.

This clone turned up a few times. The CDR3 protein is CSVGNSMNTEAFF. CDR3 nucleotide sequence: TGCAGCGTTGGCAACAGCATGAACACTGAAGCTTTCTTT. The chain employs TRBV29-1 and TRBJ1-1, with D unclear. The CDR3 is 13 residues long. The V and J ends lost 4 bases and 0 bases respectively, with 9 bases between them. Looked up from germline, CDR1 is SQVTM and CDR2 is ANQGSEA.

The chain combines TRBV27 with TRBJ1-5, with 10 bases lining up with TRBD1. The trim removed 6 bases at V and 6 bases at J, leaving 8 bases unmatched. The CDR3 runs 15 residues. CDR1 is MNHEY, CDR2 SMNVEV, per germline (reference sequence). The CDR3 DNA reads TGTGCCAGCAGGCCGGACAGGGGGGTCTTTCAGCCCCAGCATTTT. Its translation is CASRPDRGVFQPQHF.

J is TRBJ2-2 and V is TRBV23-1; tentative D call: TRBD2 (6 bases). TRBV23-1 is assigned to the ORF class and has an uncertain function. CDR3 length equals 17 residues. V lost 4 bases to trimming and J lost 3 bases, with 18 bases between them. CDR3 nucleotides: TGCGCCAGCAGTCCCCCCCCCAGCGGGCGAGACACCGGGGAGCTGTTTTTT. Protein product: CASSPPPSGRDTGELFF.

The gene calls are TRBV7-8 and TRBJ2-1; 9 bases line up with TRBD2. The CDR3 runs to 17 residues. Germline CDR1 SGHVS, CDR2 FQNEAQ. The V and J ends lost 5 bases and 8 bases, in that order; junction bases with no gene match: 16. CDR3 bases: TGTGCCAGCAGCCCTACGGGAGGTAGCGGGAGTCAGTATGAGCAGTTCTTC. It codes for CASSPTGGSGSQYEQFF.

V usage is TRBV30 and J usage is TRBJ2-1; D uncertain. The CDR3 is 12 amino acids. In germline, CDR1 is GTSNPN, CDR2 SVGIG (reference sequence). V gave up 0 bases and J gave up 12 bases, with 12 bases separating them. CDR3 protein: CAWSVQPTMQFF. In DNA form, the CDR3 reads TGTGCCTGGAGTGTACAGCCCACCATGCAGTTCTTC.

The chain employs TRBV30 and TRBJ1-5, with D perhaps matching TRBD1 (5 bases). The germline V gene encodes CDR1 GTSNPN and CDR2 SVGIG (reference sequence). The CDR3 covers 15 residues. V was cut by 4 bases and J by 0 bases, with 13 bases left in between. This chain's CDR3 is CAWTIRQLSNQPQHF. As DNA, the CDR3 is TGTGCCTGGACCATCAGACAGCTTAGCAATCAGCCCCAGCATTTT.

The J gene is TRBJ2-7, the V gene TRBV18; TRBD1 aligns across 10 bases. The CDR3 contains 16 residues. Germline CDR1 KGHSH, CDR2 LQKENI. After removal of 1 base from V and 3 bases from J, the junction contained 6 bases not matched to a gene. CDR3: CASSPLPGTGDYEQYF. The CDR3 DNA follows: TGTGCCAGCTCACCACTTCCTGGGACAGGGGACTACGAGCAGTACTTC.